The 20 T cell receptor beta chains below all came from one sample that was sequenced in a study of response to subunit inactivated influenza vaccine. TCRdb reprocessed the RT-PCR reads with MiXCR, giving one entry per CDR3 protein. The sample records about 650,000 distinct CDR3 sequences, about 15% being singletons. This specimen was PBMCs from blood, taken less than 15 days before vaccination. All receptors come from a man aged 50 to 60 who received an inactivated influenza vaccine.

This clonotype was picked up a small number of times. The V gene is TRBV5-1, the J gene TRBJ2-5; 7 bases align to TRBD2. The germline gives CDR1 SGHRS, CDR2 YFSETQ. The CDR3 contains 14 residues. The V segment lost 4 bases and the J segment 2 bases; nucleotides outside the gene matches: 5. The CDR3: CASSVLASQETQYF. In DNA form, the CDR3 reads TGCGCCAGCAGCGTACTAGCGTCTCAAGAGACCCAGTACTTC.

A few counts support this clonotype. The chain employs TRBV6-2 or TRBV6-3 and TRBJ2-1, with TRBD2 identical over 7 bases. The CDR3 contains 13 residues. The V segment lost 5 bases and the J segment 6 bases; nucleotides outside the gene matches: 4. Germline V CDR1 and CDR2: MNHEY, SVGEGT. The CDR3 DNA follows: TGTGCCAGCAGTGCAGGGACTATCAATGAGCAGTTCTTC. Translating gives CASSAGTINEQFF.

Remarks on this clonotype: Mismatch with germline at one junction end may stem from a read error. The chain links TRBV20-1 to TRBJ2-5; D remains ambiguous. CDR3 length equals 16 residues. Germline V CDR1 and CDR2: DFQATT, SNEGSKA (reference sequence). The CDR3 loop reads CSARAEAVGSQETQYF. The CDR3 region has the DNA TGCAGTGCCAGAGCCGAGGCCGTCGGATCTCAAGAGACCCAGTACTTC.

This chain joins TRBV4-3 and TRBJ2-3; 9 bases map to TRBD2. Germline assignment: CDR1 LGHNA and CDR2 YSLEER. This CDR3 is 18 amino acids long. J was trimmed by 4 bases and V by 0 bases; bases with no gene match: 11. The CDR3 is CASSQDPTSGLRADTQYF. The CDR3 nucleotides read TGCGCCAGCAGCCAAGATCCGACTAGCGGACTGCGAGCAGATACGCAGTATTTT.

The chain recombines TRBV20-1 with TRBJ2-1, with D hard to call. Trimming shortened V by 3 bases and J by 4 bases, and 10 bases separated the two germline ends. The CDR3 has 13 amino acids. Germline CDR1 and CDR2: DFQATT and SNEGSKA (reference sequence). The DNA of the CDR3 is TGCAGTGCTAGGAGCCCGGATTACAATGAGCAGTTCTTC. Amino acids: CSARSPDYNEQFF.

This clonotype has just a few counts. This chain joins TRBV6-5 and TRBJ1-2, with TRBD1 matching over 9 bases. The ends lost 0 bases at V and 4 bases at J; junction bases unmatched: 3. Germline lookup yields CDR1 MNHEY and CDR2 SVGAGI. The length of the CDR3 is 15 residues. The CDR3 DNA sequence: TGTGCCAGCAGTTACTCGACAGGGGGTATCTATGGCTACACCTTC. Translated: CASSYSTGGIYGYTF.

V and J are TRBV28 and TRBJ2-7, with D possibly matching TRBD1 (5 bases). V was shortened by 7 bases and J by 5 bases, with 18 bases between the two germline ends. Germline values: CDR1 MDHEN, CDR2 SYDVKM. This CDR3 region has 14 residues. The CDR3 protein is CASNLRPGNNEQYF. The CDR3 bases are TGTGCCAGCAACTTGCGTCCAGGGAACAACGAGCAGTACTTC. The full variable domain, rest sourced from reference TRBV28 and TRBJ2-7, is DVKVTQSSRYLVKRTGEKVFLECVQDMDHENMFWYRQDPGLGLRLIYFSYDVKMKEKGDIPEGYSVSREKKERFSLILESASTNQTSMYLCASNLRPGNNEQYFGPGTRLTVT.

As concerns this clonotype: One junction end does not reproduce the germline sequence, and a read error may be involved. This rearrangement joins TRBV4-1 to TRBJ2-5; tentatively, D is TRBD2 (5 bases). This CDR3 region has 14 residues. The germline V gene encodes CDR1 MGHRA and CDR2 YSYEKL. CDR3 sequence: CASSKEGRQETQYF. The CDR3, as DNA: TGCGCCAGCAGCAAAGAGGGAAGGCAAGAGACCCAGTACTTC.

This clonotype has at least ten counts. The J gene is TRBJ2-3, the V gene TRBV10-3; 8 nucleotides align to TRBD2. This CDR3 comprises 16 residues. CDR1 is ENHRY, CDR2 SYGVKD, per germline. Trimming took 2 bases from V and 1 from J; bases not matched to a gene: 5. CDR3 nucleotides: TGTGCCATCAGTGAGGGGTTGACTAGCGGCACAGATACGCAGTATTTT. Protein product: CAISEGLTSGTDTQYF.

The rearrangement uses TRBV11-2 and TRBJ2-5; D gene uncertain. Trimming pared 6 bases from V and 7 bases from J, leaving 15 bases between. Germline CDR1 and CDR2: SGHAT and FQNNGV. There are 13 residues in the CDR3. This chain's CDR3 is CASRPLQTLTQYF. CDR3 in DNA: TGTGCCAGCAGACCCCTACAGACTTTGACCCAGTACTTC.

Ten or more counts support this clonotype. The chain uses TRBV27 and TRBJ2-2; D remains unclear. This CDR3 spans 15 amino acids. From germline, CDR1 is MNHEY and CDR2 SMNVEV (reference sequence). V lost 3 bases and J 0 bases, leaving 8 bases between the germline ends. CDR3 in amino acids: CASSLSLSNTGELFF. DNA of the CDR3: TGTGCCAGCAGTTTGAGTCTATCGAACACCGGGGAGCTGTTTTTT.

This clonotype came up a few times. The V and J genes are TRBV30 and TRBJ2-1; D is uncertain. The CDR3 length is 12 residues. V gave up 1 base and J gave up 5 bases, with 6 bases separating them. Germline V gene lookup returns CDR1 GTSNPN and CDR2 SVGIG (reference sequence). DNA of the CDR3: TGTGCCTGGAGTGGACTTCACAATGAGCAGTTCTTC. Its protein is CAWSGLHNEQFF.

This clonotype was counted a few times. The J gene is TRBJ1-3, the V gene TRBV6-6, with D unclear. The length of the CDR3 is 13 residues. Trimming took 5 bases from V and 4 from J, leaving 9 bases between them. Germline assignment: CDR1 MNHNY and CDR2 SVGAGI (reference sequence). CDR3 loop: CASSPEQGNTIYF. The CDR3 nucleotides are TGTGCCAGCAGTCCCGAGCAGGGAAACACCATATATTTT.

This clonotype was recorded a few times. This rearrangement joins TRBV5-6 to TRBJ2-1; possibly TRBD1 for D (6 bases). V lost 0 bases and J lost 3, with 13 bases in between. The CDR3 loop spans 16 amino acids. Germline V gene sequence: CDR1 SGHDT, CDR2 YYEEEE. This CDR3 reads CASSLEPSTGYNEQFF. CDR3 in DNA: TGTGCCAGCAGCTTGGAACCGTCGACAGGCTACAATGAGCAGTTCTTC.

This clonotype was counted only a few times. The rearrangement joins TRBV7-6 to TRBJ2-1, with TRBD2 identical over 7 bases. Germline V gene data show CDR1 as SGHVS and CDR2 as FNYEAQ. The CDR3 loop spans 16 amino acids. J gave up 8 bases and V 3 bases, and 13 bases lay outside the gene matches. CDR3 amino acids: CASSFFAGDLGDEQFF. CDR3 in DNA: TGTGCCAGCAGCTTTTTTGCGGGAGATTTGGGAGATGAGCAGTTCTTC.

The chain recombines TRBV5-1 with TRBJ1-4; D is uncertain. This CDR3 contains 15 residues. Germline V gene lookup returns CDR1 SGHRS and CDR2 YFSETQ. The V gene lost 3 bases and the J gene lost 4 bases, with 13 bases spanning the gap. The CDR3 DNA sequence: TGCGCCAGCAGCTCAGGACCGTCAGATAATGAAAAACTGTTTTTT. Amino acid sequence: CASSSGPSDNEKLFF.

This clonotype has only a few counts. The chain recombines TRBV5-6 with TRBJ2-4; 7 bases fit TRBD1. Germline values: CDR1 SGHDT, CDR2 YYEEEE. V shed 1 base, J shed 0 bases, and the junction held 4 bases outside the gene matches. The CDR3 covers 16 residues. The CDR3 coding sequence is TGTGCCAGCAGCTTGTTAGGGACAGCAGCCAAAAACATTCAGTACTTC. This encodes CASSLLGTAAKNIQYF.

In its sample, this clonotype was seen many times. The V and J genes are TRBV7-2 and TRBJ1-2; TRBD1 might be the D (5 bases). Trimming pared 1 base from V and 2 bases from J, leaving 8 bases between. CDR3 length: 14 residues. Germline loops: CDR1 SGHTA, CDR2 FQGNSA. For the CDR3, the DNA is TGTGCCAGCAGCTTAGGGGGGGAAAACTATGGCTACACCTTC. Its protein product is CASSLGGENYGYTF. The full variable domain, rest sourced from reference TRBV7-2 and TRBJ1-2, is GAGVSQSPSNKVTEKGKDVELRCDPISGHTALYWYRQSLGQGLEFLIYFQGNSAPDKSGLPSDRFSAERTGGSVSTLTIQRTQQEDSAVYLCASSLGGENYGYTFGSGTRLTVV.

This clonotype was recorded at least ten times. The chain joins TRBV7-6 to TRBJ1-2; maybe TRBD1 (6 bases). The germline gives CDR1 SGHVS, CDR2 FNYEAQ. The V gene lost 0 bases and the J gene lost 6 bases, with 11 bases spanning the gap. The CDR3 loop spans 14 amino acids. The CDR3 DNA reads TGTGCCAGCAGCTTAGCGCAGGGGTTGGATGGCTACACCTTC. It specifies CASSLAQGLDGYTF. The full variable domain, rest sourced from reference TRBV7-6 and TRBJ1-2, is GAGVSQSPRYKVTKRGQDVALRCDPISGHVSLYWYRQALGQGPEFLTYFNYEAQQDKSGLPNDRFSAERPEGSISTLTIQRTEQRDSAMYRCASSLAQGLDGYTFGSGTRLTVV.

Many counts were recorded for this clonotype. The chain is built from TRBV10-3 and TRBJ2-1; D may correspond to TRBD1 or TRBD2 (5 bases each). V shed 4 bases and J shed 6 bases, with 10 bases lying between them. The CDR3 has 13 amino acids. Per germline, CDR1 ENHRY and CDR2 SYGVKD. CDR3 loop: CAISASGTNEQFF. The CDR3 nucleotides are TGTGCCATCAGTGCATCAGGGACCAATGAGCAGTTCTTC.